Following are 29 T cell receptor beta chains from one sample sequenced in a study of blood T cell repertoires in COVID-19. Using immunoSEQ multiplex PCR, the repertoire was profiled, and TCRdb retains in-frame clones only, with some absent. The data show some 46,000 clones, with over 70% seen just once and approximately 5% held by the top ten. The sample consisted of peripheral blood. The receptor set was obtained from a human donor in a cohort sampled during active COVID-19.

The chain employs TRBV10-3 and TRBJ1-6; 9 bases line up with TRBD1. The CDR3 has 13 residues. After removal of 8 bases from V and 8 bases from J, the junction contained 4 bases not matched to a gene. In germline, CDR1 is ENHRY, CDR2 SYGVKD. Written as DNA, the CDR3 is TGTGCCATCCGGACAGGGGAGTATTCACCCCTCCACTTT. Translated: CAIRTGEYSPLHF.

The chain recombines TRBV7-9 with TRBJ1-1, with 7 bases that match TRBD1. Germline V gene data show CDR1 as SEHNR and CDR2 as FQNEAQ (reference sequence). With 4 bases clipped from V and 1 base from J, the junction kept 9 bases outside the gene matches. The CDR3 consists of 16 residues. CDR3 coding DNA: TGTGCCAGCAGCTCGGGCAGGGACAGATCGAACACTGAAGCTTTCTTT. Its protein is CASSSGRDRSNTEAFF.

This CDR3 reads CASSSPPGLEHEQYF. The CDR3 coding sequence is TGTGCCAGCAGCTCCCCCCCGGGACTAGAACACGAGCAGTACTTC. The chain uses TRBV11-1 and TRBJ2-7; 8 bases map to TRBD2. With V trimmed by 4 bases and J by 5 bases, 10 bases remained unmatched. The CDR3 spans 15 residues. Germline V lookup: CDR1 SGHAT, CDR2 FQDESV (reference sequence).

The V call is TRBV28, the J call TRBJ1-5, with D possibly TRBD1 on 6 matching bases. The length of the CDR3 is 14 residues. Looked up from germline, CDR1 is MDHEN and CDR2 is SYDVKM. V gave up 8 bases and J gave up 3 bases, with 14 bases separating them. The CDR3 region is CASVDRSINQPQHF. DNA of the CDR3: TGTGCCAGCGTTGACAGGAGTATCAATCAGCCCCAGCATTTT.

CDR3: CATSDPLLRGIDEQFF. CDR3 bases: TGTGCCACCAGTGATCCCCTACTTCGGGGGATCGATGAGCAGTTCTTC. V is TRBV24-1 and J is TRBJ2-1; perhaps TRBD2 as D (6 bases). Germline CDR1 KGHDR, CDR2 SFDVKD. The CDR3 totals 16 residues. Trimming pared 3 bases from V and 8 bases from J, leaving 19 bases between.

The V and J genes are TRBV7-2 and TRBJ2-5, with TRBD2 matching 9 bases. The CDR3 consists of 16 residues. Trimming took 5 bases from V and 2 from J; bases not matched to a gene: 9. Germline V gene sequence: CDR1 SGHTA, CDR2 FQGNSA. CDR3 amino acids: CASSPRLADRQETQYF. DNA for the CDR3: TGTGCCAGCAGCCCCCGACTAGCGGATAGACAAGAGACCCAGTACTTC.

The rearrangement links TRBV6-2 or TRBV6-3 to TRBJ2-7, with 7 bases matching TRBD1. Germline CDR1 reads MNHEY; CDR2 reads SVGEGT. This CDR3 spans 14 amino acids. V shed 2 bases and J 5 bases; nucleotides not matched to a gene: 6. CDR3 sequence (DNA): TGTGCCAGCAGTTACACCGGGACAGATAACGAGCAGTACTTC. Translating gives CASSYTGTDNEQYF.

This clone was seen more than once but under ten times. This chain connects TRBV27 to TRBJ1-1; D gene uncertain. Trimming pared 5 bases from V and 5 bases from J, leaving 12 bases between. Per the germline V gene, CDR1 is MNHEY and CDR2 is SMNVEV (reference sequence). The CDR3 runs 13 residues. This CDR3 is CASSLEGGTEAFF. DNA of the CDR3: TGTGCCAGCAGTCTCGAGGGAGGTACTGAAGCTTTCTTT.

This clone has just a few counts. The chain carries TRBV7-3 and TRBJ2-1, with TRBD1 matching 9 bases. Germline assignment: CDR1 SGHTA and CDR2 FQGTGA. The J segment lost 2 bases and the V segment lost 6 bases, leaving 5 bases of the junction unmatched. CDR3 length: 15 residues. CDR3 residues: CASRPNRGPYNEQFF. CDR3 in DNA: TGTGCCAGCAGGCCGAACAGGGGGCCCTACAATGAGCAGTTCTTC.

The CDR3 loop reads CASSNPDSGVYNSPLHF. CDR3 in DNA: TGTGCCAGCAGTAACCCGGACAGTGGCGTATATAATTCACCCCTCCACTTT. The chain is built from TRBV25-1 and TRBJ1-6; TRBD1 is a possible D gene (6 bases). This CDR3 spans 17 amino acids. Trimming took off 5 bases at V and 4 bases at J, with 18 bases between the two ends. Germline V gene data show CDR1 as MGHDK and CDR2 as SYGVNS.

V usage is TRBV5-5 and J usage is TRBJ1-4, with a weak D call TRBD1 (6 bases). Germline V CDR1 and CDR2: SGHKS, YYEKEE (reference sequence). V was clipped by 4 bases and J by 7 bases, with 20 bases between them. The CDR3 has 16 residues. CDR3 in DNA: TGTGCCAGCAGCAGCTACCATTCAGGGGACGGTGAAAAACTGTTTTTT. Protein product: CASSSYHSGDGEKLFF.

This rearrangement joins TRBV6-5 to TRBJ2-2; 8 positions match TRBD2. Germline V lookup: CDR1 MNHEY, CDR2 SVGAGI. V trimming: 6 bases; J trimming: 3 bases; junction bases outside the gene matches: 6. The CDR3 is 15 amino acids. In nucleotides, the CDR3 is TGTGCCAGCAGCCCGGGACTAGGGTACACCGGGGAGCTGTTTTTT. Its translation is CASSPGLGYTGELFF.

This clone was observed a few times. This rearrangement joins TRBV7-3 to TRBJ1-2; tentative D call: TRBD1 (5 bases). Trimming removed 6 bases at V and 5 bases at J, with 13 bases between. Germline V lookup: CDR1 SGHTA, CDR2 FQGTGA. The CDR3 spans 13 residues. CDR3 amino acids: CASSTGEGYGYTF. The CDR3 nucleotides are TGTGCCAGCAGTACCGGGGAGGGGTATGGCTACACCTTC. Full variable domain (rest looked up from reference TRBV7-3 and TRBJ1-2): GAGVSQTPSNKVTEKGKYVELRCDPISGHTALYWYRQSLGQGPEFLIYFQGTGAADDSGLPNDRFFAVRPEGSVSTLKIQRTERGDSAVYLCASSTGEGYGYTFGSGTRLTVV.

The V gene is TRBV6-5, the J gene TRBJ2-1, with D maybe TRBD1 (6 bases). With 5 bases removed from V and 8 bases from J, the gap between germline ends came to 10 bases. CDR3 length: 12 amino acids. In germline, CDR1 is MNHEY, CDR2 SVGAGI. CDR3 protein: CASSHQGHEQFF. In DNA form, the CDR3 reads TGTGCCAGCAGTCACCAGGGGCATGAGCAGTTCTTC.

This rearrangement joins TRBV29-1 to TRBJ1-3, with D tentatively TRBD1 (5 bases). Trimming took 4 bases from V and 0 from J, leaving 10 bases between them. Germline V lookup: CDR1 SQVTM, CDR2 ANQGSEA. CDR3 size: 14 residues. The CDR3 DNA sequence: TGCAGCGTTGGCGGGGCTAGCTCTGGAAACACCATATATTTT. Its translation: CSVGGASSGNTIYF.

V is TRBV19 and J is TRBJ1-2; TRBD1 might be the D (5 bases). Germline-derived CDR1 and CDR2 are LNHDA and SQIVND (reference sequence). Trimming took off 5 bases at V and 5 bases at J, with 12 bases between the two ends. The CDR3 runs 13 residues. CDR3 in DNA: TGTGCCAGTAGTGATAAAGGGACTTATGGCTACACCTTC. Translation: CASSDKGTYGYTF.

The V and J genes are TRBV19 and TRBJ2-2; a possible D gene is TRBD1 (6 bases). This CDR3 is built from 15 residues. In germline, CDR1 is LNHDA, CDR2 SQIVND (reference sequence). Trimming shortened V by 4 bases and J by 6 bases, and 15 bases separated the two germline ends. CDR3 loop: CASSTGTRWSGELFF. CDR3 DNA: TGTGCCAGTAGTACTGGGACAAGATGGTCCGGGGAGCTGTTTTTT.

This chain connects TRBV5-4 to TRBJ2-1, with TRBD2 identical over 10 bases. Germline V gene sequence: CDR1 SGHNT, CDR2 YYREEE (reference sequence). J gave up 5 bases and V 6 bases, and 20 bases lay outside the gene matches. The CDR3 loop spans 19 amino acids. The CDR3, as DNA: TGTGCCAGCACCTACGGAGGGGGTTTTGGACTAGCGGAAGACAATGAGCAGTTCTTC. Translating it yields CASTYGGGFGLAEDNEQFF.

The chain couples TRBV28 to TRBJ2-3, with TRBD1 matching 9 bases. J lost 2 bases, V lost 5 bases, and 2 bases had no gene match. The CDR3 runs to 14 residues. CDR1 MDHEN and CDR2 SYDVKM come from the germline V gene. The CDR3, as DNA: TGTGCCAGCAGTGGGACAGGGCACACAGATACGCAGTATTTT. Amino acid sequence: CASSGTGHTDTQYF.

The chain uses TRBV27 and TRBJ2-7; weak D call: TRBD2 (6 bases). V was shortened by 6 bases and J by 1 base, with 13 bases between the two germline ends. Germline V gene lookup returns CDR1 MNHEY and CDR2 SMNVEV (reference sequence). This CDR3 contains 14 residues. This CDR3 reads CASSPRGFSYEQYF. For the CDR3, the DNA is TGTGCCAGCAGCCCCCGGGGGTTTTCCTACGAGCAGTACTTC.

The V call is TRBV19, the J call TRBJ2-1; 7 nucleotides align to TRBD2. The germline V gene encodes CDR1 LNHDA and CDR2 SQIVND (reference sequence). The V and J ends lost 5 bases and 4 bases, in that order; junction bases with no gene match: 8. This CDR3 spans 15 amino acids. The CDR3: CASSPREAYYNEQFF. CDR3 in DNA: TGTGCCAGTAGTCCCCGGGAGGCCTATTACAATGAGCAGTTCTTC.

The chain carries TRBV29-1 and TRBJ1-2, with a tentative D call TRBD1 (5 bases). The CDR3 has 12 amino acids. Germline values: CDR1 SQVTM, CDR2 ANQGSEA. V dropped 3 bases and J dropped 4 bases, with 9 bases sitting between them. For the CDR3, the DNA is TGCAGCGTTGATCGGGGGATCTATGGCTACACCTTC. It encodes CSVDRGIYGYTF.

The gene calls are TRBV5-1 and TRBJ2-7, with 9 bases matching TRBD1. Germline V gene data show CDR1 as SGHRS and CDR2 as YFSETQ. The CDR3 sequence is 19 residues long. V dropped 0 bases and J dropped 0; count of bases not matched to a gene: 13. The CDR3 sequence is CASSLVSGTGYSSSYEQYF. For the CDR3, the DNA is TGCGCCAGCAGCTTGGTTTCCGGGACAGGGTATAGTAGCTCCTACGAGCAGTACTTC.

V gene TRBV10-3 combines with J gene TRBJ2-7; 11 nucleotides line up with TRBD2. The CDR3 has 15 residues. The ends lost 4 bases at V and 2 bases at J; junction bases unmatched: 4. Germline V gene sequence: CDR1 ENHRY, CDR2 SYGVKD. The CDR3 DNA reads TGTGCCATCAGTGCCGGGACTAGCGGAACCTACGAGCAGTACTTC. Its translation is CAISAGTSGTYEQYF.

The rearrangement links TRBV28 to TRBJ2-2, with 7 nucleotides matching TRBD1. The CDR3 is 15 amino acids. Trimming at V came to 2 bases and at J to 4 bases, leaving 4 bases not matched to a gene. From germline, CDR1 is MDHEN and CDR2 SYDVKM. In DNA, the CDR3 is TGTGCCAGCAGTTTACCCGGGACAGTCACCGGGGAGCTGTTTTTT. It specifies CASSLPGTVTGELFF.

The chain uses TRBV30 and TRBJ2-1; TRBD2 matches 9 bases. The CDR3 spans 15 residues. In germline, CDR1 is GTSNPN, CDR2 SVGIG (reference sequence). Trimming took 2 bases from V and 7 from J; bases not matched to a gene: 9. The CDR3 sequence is CAWSTGTSRFNEQFF. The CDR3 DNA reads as TGTGCCTGGAGTACCGGGACTAGCCGCTTTAATGAGCAGTTCTTC.

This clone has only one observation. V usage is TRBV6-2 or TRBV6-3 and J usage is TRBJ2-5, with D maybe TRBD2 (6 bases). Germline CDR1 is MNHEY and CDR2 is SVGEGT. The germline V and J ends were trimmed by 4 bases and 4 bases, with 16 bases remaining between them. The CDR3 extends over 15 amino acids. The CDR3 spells CASSSGSPFRETQYF. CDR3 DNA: TGTGCCAGCAGTTCCGGGAGTCCCTTCCGAGAGACCCAGTACTTC.

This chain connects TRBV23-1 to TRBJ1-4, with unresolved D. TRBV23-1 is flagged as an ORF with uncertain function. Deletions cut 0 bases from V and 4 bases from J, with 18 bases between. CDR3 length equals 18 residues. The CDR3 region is CASSQSRPGSCHNEKLFF. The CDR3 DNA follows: TGCGCCAGCAGTCAATCCCGGCCAGGCTCTTGCCATAATGAAAAACTGTTTTTT.

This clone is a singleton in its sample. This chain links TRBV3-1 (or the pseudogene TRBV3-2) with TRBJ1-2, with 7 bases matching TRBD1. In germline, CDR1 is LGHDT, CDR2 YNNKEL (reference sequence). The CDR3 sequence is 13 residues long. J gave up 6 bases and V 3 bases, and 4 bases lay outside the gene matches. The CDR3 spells CASSHDRAHGYTF. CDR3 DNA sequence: TGTGCCAGCAGCCACGACAGGGCACATGGCTACACCTTC.